This T cell receptor (beta chain) derives from a study of blood T cell repertoires in COVID-19. Sequencing was performed with immunoSEQ multiplex PCR; in TCRdb, only in-frame clones are kept and a portion is missing. The data hold about 110,000 clones, with around 64% observed a single time. The source of this sequence is a middle-aged woman with acute or convalescent COVID-19. Sequencing was done on a sample of peripheral blood.

The CDR3 sequence: CASSLDVGSSGANVLTF. The CDR3 DNA reads TGTGCCAGCTCATTAGACGTCGGGAGCTCTGGGGCCAACGTCCTGACTTTC. The chain combines TRBV18 with TRBJ2-6; D possibly corresponds to TRBD2 (6 bases). Looked up from germline, CDR1 is KGHSH and CDR2 is LQKENI. The germline V and J ends were trimmed by 5 bases and 0 bases, with 14 bases remaining between them. The CDR3 is made up of 17 amino acids.